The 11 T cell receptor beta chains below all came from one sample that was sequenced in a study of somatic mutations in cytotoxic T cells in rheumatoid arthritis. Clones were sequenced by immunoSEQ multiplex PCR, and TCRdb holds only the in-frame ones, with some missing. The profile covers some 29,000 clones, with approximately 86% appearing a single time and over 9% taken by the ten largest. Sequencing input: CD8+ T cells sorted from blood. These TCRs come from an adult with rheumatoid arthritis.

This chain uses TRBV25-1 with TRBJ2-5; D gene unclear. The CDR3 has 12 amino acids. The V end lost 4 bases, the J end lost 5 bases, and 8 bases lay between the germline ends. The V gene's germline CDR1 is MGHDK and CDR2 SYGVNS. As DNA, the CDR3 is TGTGCCAGCAGTGTCCAACTGGAGACCCAGTACTTC. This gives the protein CASSVQLETQYF.

As DNA, the CDR3 is TGTGCCAGCTCCTCGGGCGGCGGGGAGCTGTTTTTT. Protein product: CASSSGGGELFF. V and J are TRBV7-3 and TRBJ2-2; D remains ambiguous. This CDR3 has 12 residues. V was pared by 8 bases and J by 7 bases, with 11 bases between. The V gene's germline CDR1 is SGHTA and CDR2 FQGTGA.

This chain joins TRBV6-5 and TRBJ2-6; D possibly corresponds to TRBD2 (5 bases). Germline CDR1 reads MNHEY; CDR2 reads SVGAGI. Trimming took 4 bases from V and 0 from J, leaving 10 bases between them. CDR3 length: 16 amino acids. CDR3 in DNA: TGTGCCAGCAGTTTAAGCGGAAACTCTGGGGCCAACGTCCTGACTTTC. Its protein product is CASSLSGNSGANVLTF.

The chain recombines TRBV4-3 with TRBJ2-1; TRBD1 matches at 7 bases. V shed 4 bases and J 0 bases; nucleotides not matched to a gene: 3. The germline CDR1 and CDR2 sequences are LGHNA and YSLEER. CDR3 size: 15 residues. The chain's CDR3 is CASSLRDSSYNEQFF. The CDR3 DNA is TGCGCCAGCAGCCTACGGGACAGCTCCTACAATGAGCAGTTCTTC.

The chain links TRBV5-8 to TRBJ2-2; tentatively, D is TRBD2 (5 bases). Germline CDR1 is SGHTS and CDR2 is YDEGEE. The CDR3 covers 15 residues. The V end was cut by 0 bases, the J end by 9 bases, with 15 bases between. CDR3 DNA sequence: TGTGCCAGCAGCTTGGCAGGCTGGAGGTTCCGGGAGCTGTTTTTT. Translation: CASSLAGWRFRELFF.

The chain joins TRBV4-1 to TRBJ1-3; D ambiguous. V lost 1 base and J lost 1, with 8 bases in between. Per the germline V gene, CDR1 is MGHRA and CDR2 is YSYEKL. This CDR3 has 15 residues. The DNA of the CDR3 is TGCGCCAGCAGCCAAGGACGCGGATCTGGAAACACCATATATTTT. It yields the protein CASSQGRGSGNTIYF.

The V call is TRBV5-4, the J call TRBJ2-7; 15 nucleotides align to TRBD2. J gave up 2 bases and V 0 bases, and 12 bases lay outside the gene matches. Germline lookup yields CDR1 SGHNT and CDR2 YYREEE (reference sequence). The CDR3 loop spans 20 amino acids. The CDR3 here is CASSLEGGGLAGGIAYEQYF. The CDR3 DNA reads TGTGCCAGCAGCTTGGAGGGGGGGGGACTAGCGGGAGGCATAGCCTACGAGCAGTACTTC.

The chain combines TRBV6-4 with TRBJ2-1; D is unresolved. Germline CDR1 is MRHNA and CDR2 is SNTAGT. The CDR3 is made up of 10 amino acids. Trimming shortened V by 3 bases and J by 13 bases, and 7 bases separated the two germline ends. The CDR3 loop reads CASSDPTQFF. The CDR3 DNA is TGTGCCAGCAGTGATCCCACCCAGTTCTTC.

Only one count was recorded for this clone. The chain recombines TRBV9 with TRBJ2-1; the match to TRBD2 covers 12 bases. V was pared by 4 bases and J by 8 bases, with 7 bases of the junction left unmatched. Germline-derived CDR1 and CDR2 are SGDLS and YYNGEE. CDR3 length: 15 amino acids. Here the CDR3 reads CASSPTSGRGYEQFF. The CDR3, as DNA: TGTGCCAGCAGCCCGACTAGCGGGAGAGGCTATGAGCAGTTCTTC.

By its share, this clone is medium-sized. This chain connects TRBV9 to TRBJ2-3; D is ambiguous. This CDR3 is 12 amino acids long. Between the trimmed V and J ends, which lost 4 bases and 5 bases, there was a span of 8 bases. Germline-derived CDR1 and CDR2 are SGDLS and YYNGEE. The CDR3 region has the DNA TGTGCCAGCAGCATTCTCGGAGATACGCAGTATTTT. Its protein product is CASSILGDTQYF.

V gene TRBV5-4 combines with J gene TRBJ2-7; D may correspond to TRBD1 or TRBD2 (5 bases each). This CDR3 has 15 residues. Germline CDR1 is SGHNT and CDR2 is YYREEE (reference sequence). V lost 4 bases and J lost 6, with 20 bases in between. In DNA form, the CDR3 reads TGTGCCAGCAGCGGCTTGGGGGATCCTATAAGCGAGCAGTACTTC. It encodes CASSGLGDPISEQYF.